Listed below are T cell receptor beta chains from one sample, sequenced in a study of CD8 T cells in ankylosing spondylitis. TCRdb independently ran MiXCR on the 5' RACE reads; one entry per CDR3 protein. The table has some 240,000 distinct CDR3 sequences, 15% to 20% seen once. Sequenced sample: blood, either unsorted or a sorted T cell fraction (not recorded which). The receptors shown here come from a male donor with ankylosing spondylitis or in good health (not recorded which). Each CDR3 is given without its conserved first and last residue. Fields, in order: J gene, D gene, V gene, CDR3 length, CDR3 protein. D genes are given only for firm matches.

>TRBJ2-5|.|TRBV7-8|10
ASSRGSETQY
>TRBJ2-7|.|TRBV6-6|11
ASSYGGGGEQY
>TRBJ1-4|TRBD1|TRBV12-3/TRBV12-4|11
ASRRDSNEKLF
>TRBJ1-1|TRBD1|TRBV28|13
ASRIPGQGIAEAF
>TRBJ2-3|.|TRBV20-1|14
SARGSFVVSTDTQY
>TRBJ2-7|TRBD2|TRBV12-5|13
ASGLGATSGYEQY
>TRBJ2-3|TRBD2|TRBV4-3|18
ASSQAGLAGGGGYTDTQY
>TRBJ2-5|TRBD2|TRBV14|17
ASSQDAWKTSTSRETQY
>TRBJ2-1|TRBD2|TRBV29-1|13
SVDLAGVPNYEQF
>TRBJ2-7|.|TRBV4-3|12
ASSQDAGPYEQY
>TRBJ2-3|.|TRBV5-1|14
ASSLGVAGPTDTQY
>TRBJ2-1|.|TRBV6-5|13
ASSYSRQGSNEQF
>TRBJ2-1|.|TRBV9|12
ASSNYRVGNEQF